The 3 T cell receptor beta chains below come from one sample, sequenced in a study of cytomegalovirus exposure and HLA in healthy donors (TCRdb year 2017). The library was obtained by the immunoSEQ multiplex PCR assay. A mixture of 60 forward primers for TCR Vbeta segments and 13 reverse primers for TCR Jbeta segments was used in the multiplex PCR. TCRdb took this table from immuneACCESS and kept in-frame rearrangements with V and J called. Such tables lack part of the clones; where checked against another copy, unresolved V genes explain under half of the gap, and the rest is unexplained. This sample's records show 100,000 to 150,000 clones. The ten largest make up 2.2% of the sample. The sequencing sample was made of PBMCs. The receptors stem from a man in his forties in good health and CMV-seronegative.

CDR3 amino acids: CASSTGLAGAGETQYF. The CDR3 nucleotides are TGTGCCAGCAGTACGGGACTAGCGGGAGCTGGAGAGACCCAGTACTTC. V usage is TRBV2 and J usage is TRBJ2-5; 14 bases agree with TRBD2. The CDR3 runs 16 residues. V shed 5 bases and J 4 bases; nucleotides not matched to a gene: 6. Germline V lookup: CDR1 SNHLY, CDR2 FYNNEI.

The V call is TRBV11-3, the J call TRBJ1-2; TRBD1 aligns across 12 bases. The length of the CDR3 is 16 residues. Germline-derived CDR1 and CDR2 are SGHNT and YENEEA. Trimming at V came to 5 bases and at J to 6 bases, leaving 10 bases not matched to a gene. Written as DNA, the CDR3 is TGTGCCAGCAGCCGGGGGACAGGGGGCTATATGGATGGCTACACCTTC. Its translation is CASSRGTGGYMDGYTF.

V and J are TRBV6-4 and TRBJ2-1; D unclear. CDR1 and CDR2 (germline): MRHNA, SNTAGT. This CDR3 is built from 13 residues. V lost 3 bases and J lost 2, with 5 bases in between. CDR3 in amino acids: CASSETTYNEQFF. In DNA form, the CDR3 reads TGTGCCAGCAGTGAGACAACCTACAATGAGCAGTTCTTC.